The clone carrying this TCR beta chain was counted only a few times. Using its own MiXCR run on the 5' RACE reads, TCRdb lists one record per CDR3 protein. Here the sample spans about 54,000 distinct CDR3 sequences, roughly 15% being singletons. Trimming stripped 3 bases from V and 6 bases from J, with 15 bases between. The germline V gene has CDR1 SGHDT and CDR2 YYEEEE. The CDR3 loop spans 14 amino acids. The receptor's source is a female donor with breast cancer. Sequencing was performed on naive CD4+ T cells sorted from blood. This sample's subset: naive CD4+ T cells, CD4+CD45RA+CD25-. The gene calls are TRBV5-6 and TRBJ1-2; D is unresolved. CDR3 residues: CASSYWEREHGYTF. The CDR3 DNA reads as TGTGCCAGCAGCTACTGGGAGCGGGAACATGGCTACACCTTC.